This T cell receptor beta chain was recorded in a study of cytomegalovirus exposure and HLA in healthy donors. Study findings and constraints: V- and J-gene trimming in TCR beta was tied to a missense DCLRE1C variant by an analysis performed later. Sequencing depth across donors, presence/absence analyses assumed, was roughly uniform.

A word on this clone: Its target is unknown.

Researchers ran the PCR with 60 Vbeta and 13 Jbeta primers. The protocol was immunoSEQ multiplex PCR, while the TCRdb copy is restricted to in-frame clones and leaves out a portion. Of 110,000 or so clones listed, 65% to 75% were seen once; the top ten hold 3.5% to 5%. The CDR3 totals 14 residues. The germline V gene encodes CDR1 KGHSH and CDR2 LQKENI. Trimming removed 3 bases from V and 8 bases from J, with 16 bases in between. The receptor comes from a middle-aged woman in good health and CMV-seropositive. The specimen was PBMCs. The chain joins TRBV18 to TRBJ1-1; perhaps TRBD1 as D (6 bases). CDR3 nucleotide sequence: TGTGCCAGCTCACCCCCTGGACAGTTTGGGGAAGCTTTCTTT. This translates into CASSPPGQFGEAFF.